This T cell receptor (beta chain) came from a study of monozygotic twins with inflammatory bowel disease. General study findings and limits: Clonotype sharing was lower in IBD patients than healthy twins, most markedly with disease activity. IBD patients displayed reduced TCRbeta diversity (inverse Simpson) when set against healthy co-twins. No single strong signal or clonotype associated with IBD was supported.

For this clonotype: The antigen is not known.

TCRdb reprocessed the 5' RACE reads and keeps a single row for each CDR3 protein, giving no DNA. The listing records around 450,000 distinct CDR3 sequences. Germline CDR1 reads SQVTM; CDR2 reads ANQGSEA. The CDR3 is made up of 14 amino acids. Donors gave about 2.3 ml of blood apiece. This sequence was found in a human donor with ulcerative colitis or Crohn's disease, or a healthy co-twin of an affected twin (not recorded which). This rearrangement joins TRBV29-1 to TRBJ1-3. Specimen: blood. The CDR3 region is CSVGAGNSGNTIYF.